A selection of T cell receptor beta chains follows, all from one sample in a study of T-cell memory formation after mild COVID-19. TCRdb used MiXCR to reprocess the 5' RACE reads, holding one entry per CDR3 protein. The table has more than 300,000 distinct CDR3 sequences, about 13% seen once; the top ten hold 22%. The specimen sequenced was PBMCs or a T cell subset sorted from them (not recorded which). These receptors were collected from a young man who had mild COVID-19 (a few samples of this study predate the infection). Cell type and time point are not known. Each CDR3 is given with its conserved first and last residue. A D gene is named only where the DNA matches it firmly. Some rows mark clone size as missing; the rest say once, few, many or name a class of expanded clone.

TRBJ2-2,few,TRBV9,TRBD2,CASSVQGLAGGLRSGELFF,TGTGCCAGCAGCGTCCAGGGACTAGCGGGGGGGCTAAGGTCCGGGGAGCTGTTTTTT
TRBJ2-1,NA,TRBV2,NA,CATIQGEQFF,TGTGCCACCATCCAGGGTGAGCAGTTCTTC
TRBJ1-5,many,TRBV6-5,NA,CASRRGDQPQHF,TGTGCCAGCAGGAGGGGGGATCAGCCCCAGCATTTT
TRBJ1-1,few,TRBV4-3,NA,CASSQETGHEAFF,TGCGCCAGCAGCCAAGAAACAGGGCATGAAGCTTTCTTT
TRBJ2-5,NA,TRBV5-1,NA,CASSPVPGGQETQYF,TGCGCCAGCAGCCCAGTTCCAGGAGGACAAGAGACCCAGTACTTC
TRBJ2-3,NA,TRBV7-2,NA,CASSSRTRTDTQYF,TGTGCCAGCAGCTCGCGGACTCGCACAGATACGCAGTATTTT
TRBJ2-1,few,TRBV18,TRBD1,CASSRDRENEQFF,TGTGCCAGCTCCCGGGACAGGGAAAATGAGCAGTTCTTC
TRBJ1-6,few,TRBV4-1,TRBD1,CASSRPGGITSPLHF,TGCGCCAGCAGCCGTCCAGGGGGGATAACTTCACCCCTCCACTTT
TRBJ2-1,few,TRBV27,NA,CASSLSDGGPYNEQFF,TGTGCCAGCAGTTTATCGGACGGGGGACCTTACAATGAGCAGTTCTTC
TRBJ2-1,NA,TRBV5-1,NA,CASSLVSGGLDEQFF,TGCGCCAGCAGCTTGGTTTCGGGGGGCCTGGATGAGCAGTTCTTC
TRBJ2-3,NA,TRBV7-3,NA,CASRSGVSTDTQYF,TGTGCCAGCAGATCAGGGGTTAGCACAGATACGCAGTATTTT
TRBJ2-1,NA,TRBV2,NA,CASSESPPGPF,TGTGCCAGCAGTGAAAGCCCTCCCGGCCCCTTC
TRBJ2-7,few,TRBV21-1,NA,CASPFAEQYF,TGTGCCAGCCCTTTCGCAGAGCAGTACTTC
TRBJ2-2,NA,TRBV5-1,NA,CASSLTAKNTGELFF,TGCGCCAGCAGCTTGACAGCCAAGAACACCGGGGAGCTGTTTTTT
TRBJ1-5,NA,TRBV6-6,NA,CASSYSTGFRRQPQHF,TGTGCCAGCAGTTACTCGACGGGTTTTCGCCGTCAGCCCCAGCATTTT
TRBJ1-5,NA,TRBV20-1,NA,CSASGTIDQPQHF,TGCAGTGCTTCCGGGACTATCGATCAGCCCCAGCATTTT
TRBJ1-1,few,TRBV7-9,TRBD1,CASRSNRGRLEAFF,TGTGCCAGCAGGTCCAACAGGGGGCGTTTGGAGGCTTTCTTT
TRBJ2-2,NA,TRBV4-2,TRBD1,CASTSAGTGDTGELFF,TGTGCCAGCACCTCAGCGGGGACAGGGGACACCGGGGAGCTGTTTTTT
TRBJ1-1,NA,TRBV29-1,NA,CSVDGAGVATEAFF,TGCAGCGTTGACGGGGCAGGGGTGGCCACTGAAGCTTTCTTT
TRBJ2-5,NA,TRBV6-4,NA,CASSVYGGETQYF,TGTGCCAGCAGTGTATATGGGGGCGAGACCCAGTACTTC
TRBJ1-4,NA,TRBV5-4,NA,CASSLAGAEKLFF,TGTGCCAGCAGCTTGGCAGGGGCGGAAAAACTGTTTTTT
TRBJ2-2,NA,TRBV11-2,NA,CASSLYSGTWNTGELFF,TGTGCCAGCAGCTTGTACTCCGGGACTTGGAACACCGGGGAGCTGTTTTTT
TRBJ2-3,few,TRBV7-8,NA,CASSLGFQRTDTQYF,TGTGCCAGCAGCTTAGGCTTCCAGCGCACAGATACGCAGTATTTT
TRBJ2-7,NA,TRBV20-1,NA,CSASDDSYEQYF,TGCAGTGCTAGCGACGACTCCTACGAGCAGTACTTC
TRBJ1-1,few,TRBV7-9,NA,CASSFGASEAFF,TGTGCCAGCAGCTTTGGGGCGTCTGAAGCTTTCTTT
TRBJ2-1,NA,TRBV4-2,TRBD1,CASSQSSRDRAYYNEQFF,TGTGCCAGCAGCCAATCCTCCCGGGACAGGGCTTATTACAATGAGCAGTTCTTC
TRBJ2-1,NA,TRBV5-6,TRBD1,CASSLGTVSSYNEQFF,TGTGCCAGCAGCTTAGGGACAGTTAGCTCCTACAATGAGCAGTTCTTC
TRBJ1-6,few,TRBV27,NA,CASSLYEQSPLHF,TGTGCCAGCAGTTTATACGAGCAATCACCCCTCCACTTT
TRBJ1-1,few,TRBV4-2,NA,CASSRTVARNTEAFF,TGTGCCAGCAGCCGGACAGTTGCCCGCAACACTGAAGCTTTCTTT
TRBJ2-2,few,TRBV3-1,NA,CASSPTASNGELFF,TGTGCCAGCAGTCCGACAGCAAGTAACGGGGAGCTGTTTTTT
TRBJ2-5,many,TRBV20-1,NA,CSAAARQGLKTQYF,TGCAGTGCTGCGGCCCGCCAGGGGCTTAAGACCCAGTACTTC
TRBJ2-2,NA,TRBV24-1,TRBD2,CATMAGETGELFF,TGTGCCACCATGGCGGGGGAAACCGGGGAGCTGTTTTTT
TRBJ2-1,NA,TRBV18,NA,CASSSLRGENEQFF,TGTGCCAGCTCATCCCTCAGGGGGGAGAATGAGCAGTTCTTC
TRBJ1-1,few,TRBV2,TRBD1,CASSFTGVEAFF,TGTGCCAGCAGTTTCACAGGGGTTGAAGCTTTCTTT
TRBJ1-5,NA,TRBV9,TRBD1,CASSVDGGTGRQPQHF,TGTGCCAGCAGCGTAGACGGCGGGACAGGGAGGCAGCCCCAGCATTTT
TRBJ1-2,few,TRBV25-1,TRBD1,CASSEYLGTGAYGYTF,TGTGCCAGCAGTGAATATCTCGGGACAGGGGCCTATGGCTACACCTTC
TRBJ2-2,NA,TRBV27,NA,CASGHNTGELFF,TGTGCCAGCGGACACAACACCGGGGAGCTGTTTTTT
TRBJ2-7,NA,TRBV6-2/TRBV6-3,TRBD1,CASMSPRQGSYEQYF,TGTGCCAGCATGAGCCCTCGACAGGGGTCCTACGAGCAGTACTTC
TRBJ2-5,many,TRBV9,NA,CASSPGTTETQYF,TGTGCCAGCAGTCCCGGGACCACGGAGACCCAGTACTTC
TRBJ1-2,NA,TRBV7-9,NA,CASSFTLEGTIGYTF,TGTGCCAGCAGCTTCACTCTAGAGGGAACTATCGGCTACACCTTC
TRBJ1-1,NA,TRBV5-1,NA,CASGGQTNTEAFF,TGCGCCAGCGGGGGACAAACGAACACTGAAGCTTTCTTT
TRBJ2-1,NA,TRBV5-1,TRBD2,CASSRLRGDNEQFF,TGCGCCAGCAGCCGGTTGCGGGGGGACAATGAGCAGTTCTTC
TRBJ1-1,NA,TRBV6-5,NA,CASSYSPGHFKGNTEAFF,TGTGCCAGCAGTTACTCGCCGGGACACTTTAAAGGAAACACTGAAGCTTTCTTT
TRBJ2-3,few,TRBV11-3,NA,CASSPQGGGTDTQYF,TGTGCCAGCAGCCCCCAGGGGGGCGGGACAGATACGCAGTATTTT
TRBJ1-4,many,TRBV12-3/TRBV12-4,TRBD1,CASSPTGVVEKLFF,TGTGCCAGCAGCCCGACAGGGGTAGTGGAAAAACTGTTTTTT
TRBJ2-5,few,TRBV7-6,NA,CASSPWVWLETQYF,TGTGCCAGCAGTCCCTGGGTATGGTTAGAGACCCAGTACTTC
TRBJ2-2,few,TRBV6-6,NA,CASSYHGVGTGELFF,TGTGCCAGCAGTTACCACGGGGTCGGTACCGGGGAGCTGTTTTTT